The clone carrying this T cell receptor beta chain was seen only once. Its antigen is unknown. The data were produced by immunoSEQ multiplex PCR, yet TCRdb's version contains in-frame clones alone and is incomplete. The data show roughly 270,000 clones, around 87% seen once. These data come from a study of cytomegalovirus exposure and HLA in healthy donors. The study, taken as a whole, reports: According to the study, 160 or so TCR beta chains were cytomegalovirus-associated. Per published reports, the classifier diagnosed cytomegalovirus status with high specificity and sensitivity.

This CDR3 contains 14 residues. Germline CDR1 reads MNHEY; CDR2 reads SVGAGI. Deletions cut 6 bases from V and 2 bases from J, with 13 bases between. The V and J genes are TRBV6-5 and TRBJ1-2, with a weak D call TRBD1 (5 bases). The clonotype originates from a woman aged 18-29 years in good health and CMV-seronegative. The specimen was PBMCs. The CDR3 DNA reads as TGTGCCAGCAGCGGCCCGGGGGGGAACTATGGCTACACCTTC. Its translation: CASSGPGGNYGYTF.